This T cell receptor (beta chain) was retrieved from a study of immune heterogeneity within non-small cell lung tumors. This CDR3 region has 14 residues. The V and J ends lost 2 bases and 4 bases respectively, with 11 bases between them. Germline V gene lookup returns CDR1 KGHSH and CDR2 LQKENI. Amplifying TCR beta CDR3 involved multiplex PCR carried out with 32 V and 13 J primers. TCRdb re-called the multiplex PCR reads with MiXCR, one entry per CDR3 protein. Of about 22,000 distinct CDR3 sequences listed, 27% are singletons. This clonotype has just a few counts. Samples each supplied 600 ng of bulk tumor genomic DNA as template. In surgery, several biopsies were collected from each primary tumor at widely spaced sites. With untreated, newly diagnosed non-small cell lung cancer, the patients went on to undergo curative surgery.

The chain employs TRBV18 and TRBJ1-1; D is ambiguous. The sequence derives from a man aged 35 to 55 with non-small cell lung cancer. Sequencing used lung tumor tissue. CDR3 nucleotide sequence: TGTGCCAGCTCACCAACAGACCGAGGCACTGAAGCTTTCTTT. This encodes CASSPTDRGTEAFF.